In its sample, the clone carrying this TCR beta chain is large. Its target is not known. Original processing notes: What underpinned the distant-metastasis classifier for papillary thyroid cancer was the set of CDR3 differences across clinicopathological groups. TCRdb re-called the PCR reads via MiXCR. These V and J calls derive from TCRdb rather than the authors' analysis. Here the sample spans thousands of clones, just over 35% being singletons. Ahead of thyroid surgery, no patient had received treatment of any kind. V gave up 5 bases and J gave up 5 bases, with 18 bases separating them. CDR3 length equals 16 residues. This sample stems from a study of metastatic and nonmetastatic thyroid tumors. Study conclusions and caveats: Malignant thyroid tumors reportedly had TCR beta diversity that was significantly higher than in benign nodules, in blood and tumor.

V is TRBV12-3 or TRBV12-4 and J is TRBJ1-4; D is perhaps TRBD1 (6 bases). Material: adjacent normal tissue. The source of this sequence is a female donor with papillary thyroid cancer or a benign thyroid nodule (not recorded which). Some clones in this sample may be carry-over from other donors' samples. The CDR3 coding sequence is TGTGCCAGCAGTCTTAGCACGACAGGAGGAAATGAAAAACTGTTTTTT. Its translation: CASSLSTTGGNEKLFF.